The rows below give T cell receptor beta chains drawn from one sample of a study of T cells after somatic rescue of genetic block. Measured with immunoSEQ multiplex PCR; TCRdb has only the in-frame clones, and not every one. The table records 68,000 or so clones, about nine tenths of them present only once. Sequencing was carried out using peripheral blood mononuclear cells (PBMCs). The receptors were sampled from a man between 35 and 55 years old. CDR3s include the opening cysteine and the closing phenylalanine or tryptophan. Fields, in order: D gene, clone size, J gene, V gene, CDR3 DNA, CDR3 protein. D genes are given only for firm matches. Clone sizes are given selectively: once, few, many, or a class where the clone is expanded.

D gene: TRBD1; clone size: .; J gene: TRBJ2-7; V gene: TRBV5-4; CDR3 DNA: TGTGCCAGCAGCTTGGAACAGGGGGCTCCCCCGACGTCCGAGCAGTACTTC; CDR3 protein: CASSLEQGAPPTSEQYF
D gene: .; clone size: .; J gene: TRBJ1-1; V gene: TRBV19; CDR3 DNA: TGTGCCAGTAGTACGCTGGCTCAGGTCGGAAAGAACACTGAAGCTTTCTTT; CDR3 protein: CASSTLAQVGKNTEAFF
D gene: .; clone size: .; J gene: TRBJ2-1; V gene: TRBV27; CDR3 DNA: TGTGCCAGCGAGGGCAGGGGTTACAATGAGCAGTTCTTC; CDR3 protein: CASEGRGYNEQFF
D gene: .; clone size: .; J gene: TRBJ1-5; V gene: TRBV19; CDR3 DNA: TGTGCCACCAAGGACTTCGATCGCGATCAGCCCCAGCATTTT; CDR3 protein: CATKDFDRDQPQHF
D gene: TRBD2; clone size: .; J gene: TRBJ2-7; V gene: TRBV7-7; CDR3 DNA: TGTGCTAGCAGCACCGGGGAGGGAAACGAGCAGTACTTC; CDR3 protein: CASSTGEGNEQYF
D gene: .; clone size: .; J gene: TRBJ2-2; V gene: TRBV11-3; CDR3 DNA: TGTGCCAGCAGGCAGACCGGGGAGCTGTTTTTT; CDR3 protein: CASRQTGELFF
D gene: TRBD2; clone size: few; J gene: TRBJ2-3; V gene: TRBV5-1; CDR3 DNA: TGCGCCAGCAAAATAGCGGGAGCCAGAGATACGCAGTATTTT; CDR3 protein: CASKIAGARDTQYF
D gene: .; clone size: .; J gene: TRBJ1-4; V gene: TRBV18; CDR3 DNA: TGTGCCAGCTCATCGGGGTCCGGTGAAAAACTGTTTTTT; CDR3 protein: CASSSGSGEKLFF
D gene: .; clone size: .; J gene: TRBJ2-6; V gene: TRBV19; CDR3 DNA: TGTGCCAGTAGTATGTCGACAACTGGGGCCAACGTCCTGACTTTC; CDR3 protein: CASSMSTTGANVLTF
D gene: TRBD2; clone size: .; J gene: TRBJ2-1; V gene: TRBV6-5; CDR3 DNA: TGTGCCAGCCAGCGGGGGAAGTACAATGAGCAGTTCTTC; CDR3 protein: CASQRGKYNEQFF
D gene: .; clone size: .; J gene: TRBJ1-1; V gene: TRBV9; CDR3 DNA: TGTGCCAGCAGAAGAGAGAGTGGTGGGGGAGAGGGAGATTTCACTGAAGCTTTCTTT; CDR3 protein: CASRRESGGGEGDFTEAFF
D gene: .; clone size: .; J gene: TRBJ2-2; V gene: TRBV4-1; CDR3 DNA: TGCGCCAGCAGCCAAGTAACGGGAACCGGGGAGCTGTTTTTT; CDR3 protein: CASSQVTGTGELFF
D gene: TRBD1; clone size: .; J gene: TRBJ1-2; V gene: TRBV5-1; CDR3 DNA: TGCGCCAGCAGCTTGGGACAGGGAAACTATGGCTACACCTTC; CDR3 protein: CASSLGQGNYGYTF
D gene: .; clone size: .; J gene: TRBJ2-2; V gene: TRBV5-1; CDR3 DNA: TGCGCCAGCAGCTTGGCGTTGAACACCGGGGAGCTGTTTTTT; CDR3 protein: CASSLALNTGELFF
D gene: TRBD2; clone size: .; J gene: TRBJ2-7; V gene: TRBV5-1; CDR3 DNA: TGCGCCAGCAGCTTGGAACTAGCGGGAGATCCTATCGCCGAGCAGTACTTC; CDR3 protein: CASSLELAGDPIAEQYF
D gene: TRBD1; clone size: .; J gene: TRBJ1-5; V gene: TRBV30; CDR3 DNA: TGTGCCACAGGACAGGTCGATAGCAATCAGCCCCAGCATTTT; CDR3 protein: CATGQVDSNQPQHF
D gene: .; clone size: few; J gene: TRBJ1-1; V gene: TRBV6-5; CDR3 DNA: TGTGCCAGCAGGCCGAGATTGAACACTGAAGCTTTCTTT; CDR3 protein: CASRPRLNTEAFF